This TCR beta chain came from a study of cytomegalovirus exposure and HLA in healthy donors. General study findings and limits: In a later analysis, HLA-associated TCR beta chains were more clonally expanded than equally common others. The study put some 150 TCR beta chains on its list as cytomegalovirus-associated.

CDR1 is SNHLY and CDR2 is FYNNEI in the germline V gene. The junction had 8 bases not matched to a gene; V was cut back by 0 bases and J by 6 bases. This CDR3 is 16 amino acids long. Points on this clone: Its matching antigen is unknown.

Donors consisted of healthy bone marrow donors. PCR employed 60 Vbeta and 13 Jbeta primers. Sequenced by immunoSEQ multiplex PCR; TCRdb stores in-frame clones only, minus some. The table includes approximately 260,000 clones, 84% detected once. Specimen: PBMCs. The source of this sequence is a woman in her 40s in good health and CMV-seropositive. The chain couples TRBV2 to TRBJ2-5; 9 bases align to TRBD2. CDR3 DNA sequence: TGTGCCAGCAGTGAAGCGCTTGGCGGGAGGGTGAAGACCCAGTACTTC. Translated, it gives CASSEALGGRVKTQYF.